The TCR beta chain under discussion was sequenced for a study of beta chain features in type 1 diabetes (dated by TCRdb to the late 2010s). Turning to the overall study: Mean age, gender distribution, total cell number and subset yield did not differ between patients and healthy donors. A total of around 100 million sorted cells were examined across all samples, and RNA yield correlated strongly with the number of cells per subset. In the study, recently diagnosed type 1 diabetes patients and matched healthy donors were compared on the TCRB repertoires of their sorted circulating CD4+ T cell subsets. Naive and central memory subsets were obtained from all 30 or so donors, but regulatory and stem cell-like memory subsets were isolated from only 8 patients and roughly eight healthy donors. Study-wide findings and limitations: Because small numbers of individuals were included in the HLA sub-analyses, any influence of HLA type on TCRB rearrangement was left unresolved. Fewer insertions and more nucleotide deletions at VDJ recombination sites were observed in patients with type 1 diabetes, implying thymic rearrangement abnormalities. In all four CD4+ subsets, TCRB CDR3 length was moderately but significantly shorter in type 1 diabetes patients. Shorter templates might have been favored by PCR, but patient and control samples were amplified and corrected together, so both groups would have been affected equally by any skew. Sequencing cDNA rather than genomic DNA could over-represent highly expressing activated cells, although activation and CD3 levels did not differ between groups. Naive, central memory and regulatory TCRB repertoires appeared more similar among patients than among healthy donors.

Comment on this clone: The antigen this receptor binds is unknown. Per-base qualities were not stored, and no clone one base away is much larger.

Each donor gave one peripheral blood draw, roughly 0.11 L on average, collected into heparinised tubes. A BD FACSAria II was used to sort naive, central memory, regulatory and stem cell-like memory CD4+ T cells with a panel that included CD45RO, CCR7, CD25, CD127, CD95 and CD27. A purity above 98% was achieved for all sorted populations. PBMCs were isolated immediately by Lymphoprep density gradient centrifugation and stained directly without culture. So that batch effects would be minimized, each experiment stained and sorted samples in pairs, pairing one healthy donor with one patient. The High Capacity cDNA Reverse Transcription Kit was used to reverse transcribe all of the isolated RNA, meaning that expressed TCRB transcripts were what got sequenced. Deep immunoSEQ sequencing was applied to naive, central memory and regulatory T cell samples, giving an average of around 3.8 million total reads per sample. After sorted cells were lysed in RLT buffer, RNA was extracted with DNase-treated RNeasy Micro or Mini kits, with the choice depending on cell number. To prevent cross-contamination, each cell subset was processed individually, whereas patient and healthy donor samples were processed jointly. The immunoSEQ multiplex PCR was used to amplify TCRB sequences from cDNA, generating 87-bp fragments that spanned the CDR3 region. The amplicons were sequenced using the Illumina HiSeq platform. Per the authors' processing: Synthetic template baselines were used to correct PCR bias computationally, reads within Hamming distance 2 were collapsed, and singletons that could not be merged were discarded. By aligning reads against IMGT, V, D and J genes, CDR3 length, and insertions or deletions at six rearrangement sites were assigned. Clonotype counts were normalized to sorted cell number within each subset before computing true diversity and Gini coefficients with the tcR R package. Repertoire sharing was quantified using the overlap coefficient calculated on TCRB nucleotide sequences. Out-of-frame TCRB sequences from naive cells were analyzed to stand in for the pre-selection repertoire. Here the immuneACCESS table is served through TCRdb, limited to in-frame sequences with V and J called. Missing clones are a known gap in these copies; in checked studies unresolved V genes cover under half, and the rest lacks a known reason. V, J and clone size are taken as reported in that table, and D and trimming were inferred from the DNA itself. The sample yields under 450,000 clones; approximately 15% were counted once. The ten largest account for around 0.035% of the sample.

CDR3 length: 15 amino acids, cysteine to phenylalanine. Only the CDR3 part of the read is kept: 45 bases, read in frame from the first base. The germline V gene gives CDR1 as SGHVS and CDR2 as FNYEAQ. V is cut back by 6 bases and J by 7 bases, with 9 bases in the junction unmatched. Sequencing was done on a sample of naive CD4+ T cells from blood. The cell subset or site tag for this specimen amounts to: true naive CD4+ T cells. This sequence was found in a man aged 25-45 years in good health. This chain joins TRBV7-6 to TRBJ2-1, and TRBD1 aligns with 10 junction nucleotides. The nucleotides read TGTGCCAGCAGACTCCGGGACAGGGGTAGAAATGAGCAGTTCTTC. It specifies CASRLRDRGRNEQFF.